Reported below is one TCR beta chain. The target antigen is unknown. Specified time point: sample taken at primary tumor resection. Germline V lookup: CDR1 SQVTM, CDR2 ANQGSEA. This CDR3 comprises 12 residues. Trimming pared 1 base from V and 8 bases from J, leaving 10 bases between. This record belongs to a study of spatial heterogeneity in lung cancer. TCRdb redid the calling of the 5' RACE reads with MiXCR, one entry per CDR3 protein. The table lists tens of thousands of distinct CDR3 sequences, approximately 12% of them singletons. Study-level findings and limits: At resection, ubiquitous expanded tumor TCRs appeared in blood more than at follow-up.

The receptor was isolated from a male donor with early-stage non-small cell lung cancer. The J gene is TRBJ2-3, the V gene TRBV29-1; perhaps D is TRBD1 or TRBD2 (5 bases each). Sequencing was performed on PBMCs, taken at surgery. The CDR3 spells CSVEGDGLTQYF. CDR3 nucleotides: TGCAGCGTTGAAGGGGACGGACTTACGCAGTATTTT.